These T cell receptor beta chains were read from a single sample in a study of T cells in Graves' hyperthyroidism and ophthalmopathy. TCRdb reprocessed the multiplex PCR reads via MiXCR and lists one record per CDR3 protein. The table lists hundreds of thousands of distinct CDR3 sequences, around 15% of them singletons, with around 27% in the top ten. The sample consisted of blood. All receptors derive from a man aged 45 to 65 with Graves' ophthalmopathy. Each CDR3 is given with its conserved first and last residue. Fields, in order: clone size, D gene, J gene, V gene, CDR3 DNA, CDR3 protein. D genes are given only for firm matches. Where a row states a size, it is once, few, many or the class of an expanded clone; other rows omit it.

size: -; D: TRBD1; J: TRBJ2-4; V: TRBV19; DNA: TGTGCCAGTAGTATTTTTTGGGTTCAGGGGGTCGTCAAAAACATTCAGTACTTC; CDR3: CASSIFWVQGVVKNIQYF
size: many; D: -; J: TRBJ2-2; V: TRBV20-1; DNA: TGCAGTGCTAGAGATGGCCGGTACAACACCGGGGAGCTGTTTTTT; CDR3: CSARDGRYNTGELFF
size: many; D: -; J: TRBJ1-1; V: TRBV5-1; DNA: TGCGCCAGCAGCGCCGGGACATCGAACACTGAAGCTTTCTTT; CDR3: CASSAGTSNTEAFF
size: -; D: TRBD2; J: TRBJ2-5; V: TRBV6-5; DNA: TGTGCCAGCAGTTATAAATCTAGCGGGAGGGTAGGGGGGACCCAGTACTTC; CDR3: CASSYKSSGRVGGTQYF
size: few; D: TRBD2; J: TRBJ2-1; V: TRBV19; DNA: TGTGCCAGTAGTCAGACTAGCGGGACGTACAATGAGCAGTTCTTC; CDR3: CASSQTSGTYNEQFF
size: few; D: TRBD1; J: TRBJ2-5; V: TRBV6-2/TRBV6-3; DNA: TGTGCCAGCAGTTATAAAGGGACAGACCTGTACCAAGAGACCCAGTACTTC; CDR3: CASSYKGTDLYQETQYF
size: few; D: TRBD1; J: TRBJ2-1; V: TRBV3-1; DNA: TGTGCCAGCAGATCGCAGGGGGCTTCGGGTTACAATGAGCAGTTCTTC; CDR3: CASRSQGASGYNEQFF
size: many; D: TRBD1; J: TRBJ1-2; V: TRBV28; DNA: TGTGCCAGCAGTATAACTTATGACAGGGACCGCTATGGCTACACCTTC; CDR3: CASSITYDRDRYGYTF
size: many; D: -; J: TRBJ2-7; V: TRBV2; DNA: TGTGCCAGCAGTGACGGGGGCTCCTACGAGCAGTACTTC; CDR3: CASSDGGSYEQYF
size: few; D: -; J: TRBJ1-2; V: TRBV6-1; DNA: TGTGCCAGCAGCCCCCGGGAAGCTAACTATGGCTACACCTTC; CDR3: CASSPREANYGYTF
size: many; D: TRBD2; J: TRBJ2-3; V: TRBV5-4; DNA: TGTGCCAGCAGTCGGGGTAGCGGGATCCTCCGAGGTACAGATACGCAGTATTTT; CDR3: CASSRGSGILRGTDTQYF
size: many; D: -; J: TRBJ1-3; V: TRBV3-1; DNA: TGTGCCAGCAGCCAAACAGGGACGACTGGAAACACCATATATTTT; CDR3: CASSQTGTTGNTIYF
size: -; D: -; J: TRBJ2-2; V: TRBV19; DNA: TGTGCCAGTAGTATTCTTCCTAACACCGGGGAGCTGTTTTTT; CDR3: CASSILPNTGELFF
size: few; D: -; J: TRBJ1-5; V: TRBV12-3/TRBV12-4; DNA: TGTGCCAGCAGTCCGGACGGTCAGCCCCAGCATTTT; CDR3: CASSPDGQPQHF
size: many; D: TRBD1; J: TRBJ2-3; V: TRBV29-1; DNA: TGCAGCGTCCGGGACAGGGGGCCGACAGATACGCAGTATTTT; CDR3: CSVRDRGPTDTQYF
size: many; D: TRBD2; J: TRBJ2-1; V: TRBV19; DNA: TGTGCCAGTAGTGGATCGGGACTAGCCGGCAATGAGCAGTTCTTC; CDR3: CASSGSGLAGNEQFF
size: many; D: -; J: TRBJ2-2; V: TRBV20-1; DNA: TGCAGTGCGCCTAAGTCCGGTAACACCGGGGAGCTGTTTTTT; CDR3: CSAPKSGNTGELFF
size: -; D: -; J: TRBJ2-5; V: TRBV4-1; DNA: TGCGCCAGCAGCCAACTAGGGCTACCAACCGAGACCCAGTACTTC; CDR3: CASSQLGLPTETQYF
size: many; D: -; J: TRBJ2-1; V: TRBV20-1; DNA: TGCAGTGCTGGGAGGACTAAAGATGAGCAGTTCTTC; CDR3: CSAGRTKDEQFF
size: few; D: -; J: TRBJ1-2; V: TRBV20-1; DNA: TGCAGTGCCACCGCTCCGAGGGATTCCAACTATGGCTACACCTTC; CDR3: CSATAPRDSNYGYTF
size: -; D: TRBD2; J: TRBJ2-5; V: TRBV7-2; DNA: TGTGCCAGCAGCCCTCCTAGCGGGAGGGCAGAGACCCAGTACTTC; CDR3: CASSPPSGRAETQYF